These 9 T cell receptor beta chains were all obtained from the same sample, sequenced in a study of neoadjuvant nivolumab and ipilimumab in lung cancer. Here immunoSEQ multiplex PCR was the method, and the copy in TCRdb shows in-frame clones only, minus some. The sample comprises about 4,700 clones, around 80% of which are singletons, and approximately 3% rests with the top ten. Sequencing used normal lung tissue adjacent to the tumor, obtained after neoadjuvant nivolumab, alone or with ipilimumab, at or shortly before surgery. The receptors come from an adult with non-small cell lung cancer. Some clones in this sample may be carry-over from other donors' samples.

The genes are TRBV30 and TRBJ2-2; unclear D gene. CDR1 is GTSNPN and CDR2 is SVGIG in the germline V gene (reference sequence). The V end was cut by 0 bases, the J end by 9 bases, with 11 bases between. The CDR3 consists of 13 residues. Written as DNA, the CDR3 is TGTGCCTGGAGTGTAAGGGCCGAGCGGGAGCTGTTTTTT. Its translation is CAWSVRAERELFF.

This chain uses TRBV4-1 with TRBJ1-1; TRBD1 matches at 9 bases. The germline V gene has CDR1 MGHRA and CDR2 YSYEKL. The ends lost 0 bases at V and 4 bases at J; junction bases unmatched: 9. The CDR3 extends over 17 amino acids. CDR3 bases: TGCGCCAGCAGCCAAGATTGGGGGGGGACAGGGACCACTGAAGCTTTCTTT. It yields the protein CASSQDWGGTGTTEAFF.

The chain links TRBV30 to TRBJ2-1; maybe TRBD2 (6 bases). Per germline, CDR1 GTSNPN and CDR2 SVGIG (reference sequence). The CDR3 consists of 15 residues. Trimming shortened V by 2 bases and J by 1 base, and 12 bases separated the two germline ends. CDR3 nucleotide sequence: TGTGCCTGGAGTATGGGCGGGAAATCCTACAATGAGCAGTTCTTC. Protein product: CAWSMGGKSYNEQFF.

This sequence joins TRBV5-4 and TRBJ1-2; tentatively, D is TRBD1 (5 bases). V lost 5 bases, J lost 7 bases, and 18 bases lay in between. Per germline, CDR1 SGHNT and CDR2 YYREEE (reference sequence). This CDR3 spans 14 amino acids. The CDR3 DNA sequence: TGTGCCAGCAGGACAACCGGGACCGCGGCTGGCTACACCTTC. Protein sequence: CASRTTGTAAGYTF.

The rearrangement links TRBV18 to TRBJ2-7, with 8 bases that match TRBD2. CDR3 length: 14 amino acids. J gave up 7 bases and V 0 bases, and 5 bases lay outside the gene matches. Germline values: CDR1 KGHSH, CDR2 LQKENI. CDR3 amino acids: CASSPPSGNSEQYF. CDR3 nucleotide sequence: TGTGCCAGCTCACCACCTAGCGGGAACTCGGAGCAGTACTTC.

V and J are TRBV20-1 and TRBJ1-1; D is ambiguous. The CDR3 contains 11 residues. Germline V CDR1 and CDR2: DFQATT, SNEGSKA (reference sequence). The V and J ends lost 5 bases and 8 bases respectively, with 12 bases between them. CDR3 region: CSASEVGEAFF. The CDR3 DNA is TGCAGTGCTTCAGAGGTCGGAGAAGCTTTCTTT.

For the CDR3, the DNA is TGTGCCAGCAGCTTGGCGGGAGGGCTTAGTGAGCAGTTCTTC. This codes for CASSLAGGLSEQFF. This chain joins TRBV5-4 and TRBJ2-1, with 8 bases identical to TRBD2. J lost 9 bases, V lost 0 bases, and 5 bases had no gene match. This CDR3 region has 14 residues. Germline assignment: CDR1 SGHNT and CDR2 YYREEE (reference sequence).

The rearrangement joins TRBV5-4 to TRBJ1-4; 7 nucleotides line up with TRBD1. The CDR3 runs 14 residues. V shed 3 bases and J 8 bases; nucleotides not matched to a gene: 7. The germline CDR1 and CDR2 sequences are SGHNT and YYREEE (reference sequence). The DNA for the CDR3 is TGTGCCAGCAGCTCCGGGACAGTATCCGAAAAACTGTTTTTT. Amino acid sequence: CASSSGTVSEKLFF. The variable domain in full, with the rest retrieved from reference TRBV5-4 and TRBJ1-4, is ETGVTQSPTHLIKTRGQQVTLRCSSQSGHNTVSWYQQALGQGPQFIFQYYREEENGRGNFPPRFSGLQFPNYSSELNVNALELDDSALYLCASSSGTVSEKLFFGSGTQLSVL.

The chain links TRBV15 to TRBJ2-1, with 8 bases lining up with TRBD2. CDR1 is LNHNV, CDR2 YYDKDF, per germline (reference sequence). With 0 bases clipped from V and 2 bases from J, the junction kept 6 bases outside the gene matches. The CDR3 spans 17 residues. The CDR3 is CATSRDPGTRAYNEQFF. The DNA of the CDR3 is TGTGCCACCAGCAGAGACCCCGGGACTAGGGCCTACAATGAGCAGTTCTTC. Together with reference TRBV15 and TRBJ2-1, the CDR3 gives the full variable domain: DAMVIQNPRYQVTQFGKPVTLSCSQTLNHNVMYWYQQKSSQAPKLLFHYYDKDFNNEADTPDNFQSRRPNTSFCFLDIRSPGLGDTAMYLCATSRDPGTRAYNEQFFGPGTRLTVL.